A single sample is the source of the 24 T cell receptor beta chains below, sequenced in a study of T cells after yellow fever vaccination. Using its own MiXCR run on the 5' RACE reads, TCRdb lists one record per CDR3 protein. Altogether about 300,000 distinct CDR3 sequences are present, 3% to 4.5% being singletons, with the ten largest covering 24%. The sample was PBMCs, taken 5 days after the yellow fever booster vaccination. Receptors were obtained from a man aged 18 to 35 who received the YFV17D yellow fever vaccine.

This clonotype has at least ten counts. The junction and the germline gene differ at one end; a read error may be behind it. V usage is TRBV24-1 and J usage is TRBJ1-2; D perhaps matches TRBD1 (6 bases). The CDR3 runs to 12 residues. Germline CDR1 and CDR2: KGHDR and SFDVKD. CDR3 in amino acids: CATSDSDRALTF. CDR3 DNA sequence: TGTGCCACCAGTGATTCGGACAGAGCCTTGACGTTC.

The CDR3 is CAWSVDSNQPQHF. In DNA, the CDR3 is TGTGCCTGGAGCGTGGACAGCAATCAGCCCCAGCATTTT. The V call is TRBV30, the J call TRBJ1-5; D is uncertain. Germline lookup yields CDR1 GTSNPN and CDR2 SVGIG (reference sequence). The CDR3 runs to 13 residues. Trimming removed 3 bases at V and 1 base at J, with 7 bases between.

The chain recombines TRBV18 with TRBJ1-6; D gene unclear. V lost 6 bases and J lost 7, with 13 bases in between. This CDR3 contains 14 residues. In germline, CDR1 is KGHSH, CDR2 LQKENI. In nucleotides, the CDR3 is TGTGCCAGCTCCTTATTCGAGAGCAATTCACCCCTCCACTTT. Its protein is CASSLFESNSPLHF.

This clonotype turned up a few times. DNA of the CDR3: TGTGCCAGCAGCTCCGAGCCAATCACCACAGCTAACTATGGCTACACCTTC. Protein: CASSSEPITTANYGYTF. The chain combines TRBV7-8 with TRBJ1-2; no definite D call. Germline V CDR1 and CDR2: SGHVS, FQNEAQ. The CDR3 spans 17 residues. V was shortened by 4 bases and J by 0 bases, with 18 bases between the two germline ends.

The chain couples TRBV7-7 to TRBJ2-5; 9 positions agree with TRBD2. With 1 base clipped from V and 3 bases from J, the junction kept 3 bases outside the gene matches. CDR3 length: 15 residues. CDR1 SSHAT and CDR2 FNYEAQ come from the germline V gene (reference sequence). CDR3 sequence: CASSLGPSGEETQYF. The CDR3 DNA sequence: TGTGCCAGCAGCTTAGGGCCTAGCGGGGAAGAGACCCAGTACTTC. Full variable domain (outside the CDR3, taken from reference TRBV7-7 and TRBJ2-5): GAGVSQSPRYKVTKRGQDVTLRCDPISSHATLYWYQQALGQGPEFLTYFNYEAQPDKSGLPSDRFSAERPEGSISTLTIQRTEQRDSAMYRCASSLGPSGEETQYFGPGTRLLVL.

This clonotype was seen only a few times. The V gene is TRBV7-9, the J gene TRBJ2-4; no clear D. Trimming left V 6 bases short and J 8 bases short, with 11 bases between. The CDR3 contains 12 residues. Germline CDR1 reads SEHNR; CDR2 reads FQNEAQ (reference sequence). The CDR3 protein is CASSHQVDIQYF. The DNA for the CDR3 is TGTGCCAGCAGTCATCAGGTTGACATTCAGTACTTC.

This clonotype showed up many times. J is TRBJ1-2 and V is TRBV3-1; D uncertain. CDR3 size: 12 residues. Trimming took 3 bases from V and 8 from J, leaving 10 bases between them. The germline gives CDR1 LGHDT, CDR2 YNNKEL (reference sequence). The CDR3 DNA follows: TGTGCCAGCAGCCAGGGGAATGGCGGCTACACCTTC. Its translation is CASSQGNGGYTF.

This clonotype occurred a few times. The chain has TRBV24-1 and TRBJ2-6; D may correspond to TRBD1 or TRBD2 (5 bases each). Trimming left V 10 bases short and J 4 bases short, with 16 bases between. This CDR3 is built from 15 residues. Germline V gene data show CDR1 as KGHDR and CDR2 as SFDVKD. The CDR3 here is CATGTALDGANVLTF. CDR3 bases: TGTGCCACGGGGACCGCCCTAGACGGGGCCAACGTCCTGACTTTC.

V gene TRBV6-5 combines with J gene TRBJ1-2; weak D call: TRBD1 (5 bases). CDR3 size: 15 residues. The V end was cut by 6 bases, the J end by 0 bases, with 14 bases between. Germline values: CDR1 MNHEY, CDR2 SVGAGI. The CDR3 sequence is CASSPSPTANYGYTF. In DNA form, the CDR3 reads TGTGCCAGCAGCCCCTCCCCGACAGCTAACTATGGCTACACCTTC.

This sequence joins TRBV20-1 and TRBJ2-3; D is possibly TRBD1 (6 bases). CDR1 is DFQATT, CDR2 SNEGSKA, per germline (reference sequence). Trimming left V 7 bases short and J 2 bases short, with 16 bases between. This CDR3 region has 14 residues. The CDR3 sequence: CSVTGYGHTDTQYF. CDR3 bases: TGCAGTGTAACAGGGTACGGGCACACAGATACGCAGTATTTT.

This clonotype occurred a few times. The chain couples TRBV12-3 or TRBV12-4 to TRBJ1-5; D unresolved. Trimming removed 3 bases from V and 11 bases from J, with 11 bases in between. This CDR3 spans 12 amino acids. Written as DNA, the CDR3 is TGTGCCAGCAGTTTGCTAGCAGATTCCCAGCATTTT. Encoded protein: CASSLLADSQHF.

V is TRBV5-1 and J is TRBJ1-5, with a tentative D call TRBD1 (6 bases). Trimming removed 0 bases at V and 6 bases at J, with 16 bases between. The CDR3 is made up of 16 amino acids. Germline V lookup: CDR1 SGHRS, CDR2 YFSETQ. The CDR3 here is CASSLDGGGGFQPQHF. DNA of the CDR3: TGCGCCAGCAGCTTGGATGGTGGAGGGGGATTTCAGCCCCAGCATTTT.

This clonotype was counted between two and nine times. The chain recombines TRBV27 with TRBJ1-1; TRBD1 might be the D (6 bases). CDR1 and CDR2 from the germline V gene are MNHEY and SMNVEV (reference sequence). Trimming took off 5 bases at V and 1 base at J, with 17 bases between the two ends. This CDR3 spans 16 amino acids. The CDR3 sequence is CASSALNRVENTEAFF. As DNA, the CDR3 is TGTGCCAGCAGTGCCTTAAACAGGGTTGAGAACACTGAAGCTTTCTTT.

This clonotype was observed a few times. This chain connects TRBV20-1 to TRBJ2-5; D might be TRBD1 (6 bases). CDR1 DFQATT and CDR2 SNEGSKA come from the germline V gene (reference sequence). V dropped 5 bases and J dropped 5 bases, with 18 bases sitting between them. The CDR3 has 14 residues. The CDR3 bases are TGCAGTGCTGCAAAGGACAGCCGCGGGGAGACCCAGTACTTC. Protein product: CSAAKDSRGETQYF.

The V and J genes are TRBV19 and TRBJ1-6; unclear D gene. The CDR3 length is 14 residues. The germline CDR1 and CDR2 sequences are LNHDA and SQIVND (reference sequence). The V gene lost 10 bases and the J gene lost 3 bases, with 13 bases spanning the gap. The DNA for the CDR3 is TGTGCCACGGGAGACGGATTCTATAATTCACCCCTCCACTTT. Protein product: CATGDGFYNSPLHF.

This clonotype was counted many times. The rearrangement uses TRBV2 and TRBJ2-5; D might be TRBD1 (5 bases). The CDR3 contains 13 residues. The ends were cut back, 10 bases at V and 2 bases at J, with 14 bases in the middle. Germline CDR1 SNHLY, CDR2 FYNNEI. Written as DNA, the CDR3 is TGTGCCACTCATGGGGCTAGTCAAGAGACCCAGTACTTC. Its translation is CATHGASQETQYF.

The V call is TRBV20-1, the J call TRBJ2-1, with D possibly matching TRBD1 (6 bases). Per the germline V gene, CDR1 is DFQATT and CDR2 is SNEGSKA (reference sequence). Trimming stripped 3 bases from V and 7 bases from J, with 19 bases between. CDR3 size: 15 residues. The CDR3 DNA is TGCAGTGCTAGTAGCCAGCGCTCAGGGGTAAATGAGCAGTTCTTC. Translation: CSASSQRSGVNEQFF.

This clonotype has ten or more counts. As DNA, the CDR3 is TGTGCCAGCAACTTTGGGGGGAGCCCGAACACTGAAGCTTTCTTT. Protein: CASNFGGSPNTEAFF. This chain joins TRBV3-1 and TRBJ1-1; D is possibly TRBD1 (5 bases). The CDR3 has 15 residues. Per the germline V gene, CDR1 is LGHDT and CDR2 is YNNKEL (reference sequence). Trimming pared 7 bases from V and 1 base from J, leaving 16 bases between.

This clonotype was seen only a few times. The CDR3 loop reads CASSVGGTGGNTIYF. CDR3 DNA sequence: TGTGCCAGCAGCGTAGGAGGGACGGGTGGAAACACCATATATTTT. This chain links TRBV9 with TRBJ1-3, with D perhaps TRBD1 (5 bases). Germline V lookup: CDR1 SGDLS, CDR2 YYNGEE. The CDR3 loop spans 15 amino acids. The V and J ends lost 0 bases and 3 bases respectively, with 10 bases between them.

In this sample, this clonotype turned up many times. The genes are TRBV15 and TRBJ2-7; no reliable D call. Germline lookup yields CDR1 LNHNV and CDR2 YYDKDF (reference sequence). Trimming removed 0 bases from V and 0 bases from J, with 12 bases in between. The CDR3 consists of 16 residues. The DNA for the CDR3 is TGTGCCACCAGCAGAGAACCCGCAGGCAGCTCCTACGAGCAGTACGTC. Translation: CATSREPAGSSYEQYV.

CDR3 in DNA: TGTGCAAGTCGCTTAGCACGGACGGATCTTAATTCACCCCTCCACTTT. Translated: CASRLARTDLNSPLHF. The genes are TRBV12-2 and TRBJ1-6. TRBV12-2 is classified as a pseudogene. This CDR3 comprises 16 residues.

This clonotype appeared many times. This chain links TRBV6-2 or TRBV6-3 with TRBJ2-4, with 7 nucleotides matching TRBD1. The V segment lost 4 bases and the J segment 1 base; nucleotides outside the gene matches: 4. The germline CDR1 and CDR2 sequences are MNHEY and SVGEGT. This CDR3 spans 15 amino acids. The CDR3 loop is CASSFSRGAKNIQYF. The CDR3 region has the DNA TGTGCCAGCAGTTTTAGCAGGGGGGCCAAAAACATTCAGTACTTC.

The rearrangement links TRBV4-1 to TRBJ1-5; D not resolved. V lost 6 bases and J 6 bases, leaving 12 bases between the germline ends. This CDR3 has 13 amino acids. The germline CDR1 and CDR2 sequences are MGHRA and YSYEKL. Written as DNA, the CDR3 is TGCGCCAGCAGTCGAGAGTGGGGTCAGCCCCAGCATTTT. This gives the protein CASSREWGQPQHF.

CDR3: CASSLPGLFKETQYF. CDR3 sequence (DNA): TGTGCCAGCAGCTTGCCGGGTCTCTTTAAAGAGACCCAGTACTTC. The chain carries TRBV5-6 and TRBJ2-5; no reliable D call. The V end was cut by 1 base, the J end by 3 bases, with 13 bases between. The CDR3 is 15 amino acids. Germline V lookup: CDR1 SGHDT, CDR2 YYEEEE.